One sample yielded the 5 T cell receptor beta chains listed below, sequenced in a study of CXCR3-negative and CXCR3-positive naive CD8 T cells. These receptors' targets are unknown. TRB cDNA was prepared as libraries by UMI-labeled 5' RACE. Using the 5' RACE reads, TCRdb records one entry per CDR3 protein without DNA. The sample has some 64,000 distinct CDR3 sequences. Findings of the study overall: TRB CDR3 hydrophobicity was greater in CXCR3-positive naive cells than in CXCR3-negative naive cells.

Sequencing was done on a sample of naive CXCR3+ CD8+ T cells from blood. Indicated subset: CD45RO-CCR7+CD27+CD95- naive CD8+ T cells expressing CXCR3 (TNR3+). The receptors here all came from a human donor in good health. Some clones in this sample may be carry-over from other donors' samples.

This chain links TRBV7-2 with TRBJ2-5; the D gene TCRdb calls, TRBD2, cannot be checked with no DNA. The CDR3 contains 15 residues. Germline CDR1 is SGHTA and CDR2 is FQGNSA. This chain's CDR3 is CASSTSWGLQETQYF.

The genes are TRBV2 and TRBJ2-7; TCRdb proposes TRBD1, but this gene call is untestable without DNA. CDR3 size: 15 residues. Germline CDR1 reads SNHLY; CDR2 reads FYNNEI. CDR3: CASSEDRGWSYEQYF.

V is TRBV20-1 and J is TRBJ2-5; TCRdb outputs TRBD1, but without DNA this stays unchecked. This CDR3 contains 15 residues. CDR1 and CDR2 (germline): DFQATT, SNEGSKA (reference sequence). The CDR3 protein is CSARDGGGGQETQYF.

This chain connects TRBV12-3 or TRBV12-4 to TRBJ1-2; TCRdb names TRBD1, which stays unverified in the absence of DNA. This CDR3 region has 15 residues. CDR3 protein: CASSLIGGQEYGYTF.

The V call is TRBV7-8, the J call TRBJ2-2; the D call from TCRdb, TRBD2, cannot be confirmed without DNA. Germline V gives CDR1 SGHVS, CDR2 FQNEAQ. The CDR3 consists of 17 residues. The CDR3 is CASSWRLAGANTGELFF.